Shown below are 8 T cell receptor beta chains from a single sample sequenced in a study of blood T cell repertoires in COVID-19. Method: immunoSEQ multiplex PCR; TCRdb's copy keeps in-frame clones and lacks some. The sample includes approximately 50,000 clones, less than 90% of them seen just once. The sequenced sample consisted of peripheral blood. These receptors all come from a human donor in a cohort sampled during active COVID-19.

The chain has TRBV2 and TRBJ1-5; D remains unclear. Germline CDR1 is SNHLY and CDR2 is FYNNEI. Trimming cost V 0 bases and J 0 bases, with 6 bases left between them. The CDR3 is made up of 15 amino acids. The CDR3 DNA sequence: TGTGCCAGCAGTGAAGCTTTTATTAGCAATCAGCCCCAGCATTTT. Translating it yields CASSEAFISNQPQHF.

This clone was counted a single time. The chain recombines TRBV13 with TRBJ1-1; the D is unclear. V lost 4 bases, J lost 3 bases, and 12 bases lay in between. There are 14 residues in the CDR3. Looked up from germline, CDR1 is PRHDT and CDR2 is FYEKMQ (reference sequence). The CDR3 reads CASSSTDYHTEAFF. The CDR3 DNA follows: TGTGCCAGCAGCTCTACGGACTACCACACTGAAGCTTTCTTT.

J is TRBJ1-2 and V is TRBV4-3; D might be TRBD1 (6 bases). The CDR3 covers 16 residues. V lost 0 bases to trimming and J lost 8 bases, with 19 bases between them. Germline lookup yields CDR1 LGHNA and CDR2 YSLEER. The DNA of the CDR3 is TGCGCCAGCAGCCAAGAAAGATGGGGGGGGCTCAAAGGCTACACCTTC. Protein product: CASSQERWGGLKGYTF.

Here the CDR3 DNA reads TGTGCCAGCAGCGTGACAGGTTCACCCCTCCACTTT. Its translation is CASSVTGSPLHF. This chain links TRBV21-1 with TRBJ1-6; no DNA check was done on the table's D call, TRBD1. TRBV21-1 is reported as a pseudogene. The CDR3 length is 12 residues.

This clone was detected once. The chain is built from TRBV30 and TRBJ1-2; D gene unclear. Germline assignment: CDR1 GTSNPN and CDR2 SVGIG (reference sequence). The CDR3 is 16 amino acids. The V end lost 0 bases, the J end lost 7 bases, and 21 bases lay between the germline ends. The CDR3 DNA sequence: TGTGCCTGGAGTGTAAGAGGGCCGCTTTTGCCCGTTGGCTACACCTTC. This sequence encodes CAWSVRGPLLPVGYTF. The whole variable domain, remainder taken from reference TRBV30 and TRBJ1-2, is SQTIHQWPATLVQPVGSPLSLECTVEGTSNPNLYWYRQAAGRGLQLLFYSVGIGQISSEVPQNLSASRPQDRQFILSSKKLLLSDSGFYLCAWSVRGPLLPVGYTFGSGTRLTVV.

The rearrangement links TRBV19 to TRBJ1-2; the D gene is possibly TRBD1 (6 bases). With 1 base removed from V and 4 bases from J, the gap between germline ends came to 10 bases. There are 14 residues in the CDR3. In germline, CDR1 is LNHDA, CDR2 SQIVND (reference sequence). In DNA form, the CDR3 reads TGTGCCAGTAGTATAGGGCAGGGGCCCTATGGCTACACCTTC. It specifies CASSIGQGPYGYTF.

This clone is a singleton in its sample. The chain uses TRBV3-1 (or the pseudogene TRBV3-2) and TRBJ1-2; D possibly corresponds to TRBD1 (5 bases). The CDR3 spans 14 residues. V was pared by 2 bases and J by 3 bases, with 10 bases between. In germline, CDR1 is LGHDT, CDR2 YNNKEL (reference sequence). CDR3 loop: CASSQLQTDYGYTF. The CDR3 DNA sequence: TGTGCCAGCAGCCAATTACAGACAGACTATGGCTACACCTTC.

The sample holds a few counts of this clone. CDR3 sequence reads: CSATGGYTF. The CDR3 nucleotides read TGCAGTGCTACCGGGGGCTACACCTTC. V is TRBV20-1 and J is TRBJ1-2, with no clear D. This CDR3 spans 9 amino acids. Trimming left V 4 bases short and J 8 bases short, with 5 bases between. CDR1 is DFQATT and CDR2 is SNEGSKA in the germline V gene (reference sequence).